The clone carrying this TCR beta chain has just a few counts. Its target is not known. With a J-beta primer mix and a sample-barcoded 5' primer, a second PCR ran about 7 to 12 cycles. TCRdb passed the 5' RACE reads through MiXCR, listing each CDR3 protein once. This sample has 800,000 or so distinct CDR3 sequences, with roughly 46% found just once. The CDR3 contains 13 residues. Trimming removed 3 bases at V and 0 bases at J, with 5 bases between. The data originate from a study of blood T cells in healthy people across ages. Individuals who donated were healthy Caucasians from Russia aged about 6 to 90. Every sample gave at least 5 micrograms of total RNA when it was extracted. The study, taken as a whole, reports: Naive T cell percentage by flow cytometry tracked strongly with beta diversity.

The specimen was blood. This chain connects TRBV12-3 or TRBV12-4 to TRBJ1-2; no reliable D call. This receptor was identified in a man older than 75 in good health. The CDR3 DNA reads as TGTGCCAGCAGTTTCGGGTCTAACTATGGCTACACCTTC. Encoded protein: CASSFGSNYGYTF.